The 25 T cell receptor beta chains below all came from one sample that was sequenced in a study of shared clonotypes between healthy human individuals. Clones were read by immunoSEQ multiplex PCR, and TCRdb kept only the in-frame ones, dropping some. The sample holds approximately 2.4 million clones, approximately 96% seen once. Input material: naive CD4+ T cells sorted from blood. Subset described: CD45RA+ positively selected. The receptor source for this set is a man in his late teens or twenties in good health.

The chain carries TRBV5-1 and TRBJ1-4; a weak D match, TRBD1 (6 bases). This CDR3 contains 15 residues. V was pared by 6 bases and J by 0 bases, with 12 bases between. The germline CDR1 and CDR2 sequences are SGHRS and YFSETQ. Written as DNA, the CDR3 is TGCGCCAGCACCCAGACAGGTGCAACTAATGAAAAACTGTTTTTT. Residues: CASTQTGATNEKLFF.

The genes are TRBV27 and TRBJ1-5; no definite D call. The length of the CDR3 is 15 residues. Germline CDR1 reads MNHEY; CDR2 reads SMNVEV (reference sequence). V dropped 8 bases and J dropped 4 bases, with 18 bases sitting between them. For the CDR3, the DNA is TGTGCCAGCCCTATTCAAGGGCGCCTGAATCAGCCCCAGCATTTT. Translating gives CASPIQGRLNQPQHF.

This clone has only one observation. The gene calls are TRBV4-1 and TRBJ1-4; unclear D gene. V was shortened by 0 bases and J by 5 bases, with 7 bases between the two germline ends. CDR1 MGHRA and CDR2 YSYEKL come from the germline V gene. The CDR3 loop spans 14 amino acids. The CDR3 DNA is TGCGCCAGCAGCCAAGAGCCGCCCAATGAAAAACTGTTTTTT. Encoded protein: CASSQEPPNEKLFF.

This chain connects TRBV4-2 to TRBJ2-1, with D perhaps matching TRBD1 or TRBD2 (5 bases each). From germline, CDR1 is LGHNA and CDR2 YNFKEQ. CDR3 length equals 15 residues. Trimming removed 0 bases from V and 10 bases from J, with 16 bases in between. CDR3 in amino acids: CASSQEGIRGAEQFF. CDR3 bases: TGTGCCAGCAGCCAAGAAGGCATTAGGGGAGCAGAGCAGTTCTTC.

This chain links TRBV27 with TRBJ1-1, with D possibly TRBD1 on 6 matching bases. Trimming left V 4 bases short and J 0 bases short, with 12 bases between. The CDR3 has 15 amino acids. In germline, CDR1 is MNHEY, CDR2 SMNVEV (reference sequence). The CDR3 here is CASSSGQYMNTEAFF. The CDR3 DNA follows: TGTGCCAGCAGTTCTGGACAGTACATGAACACTGAAGCTTTCTTT.

The chain is built from TRBV5-4 and TRBJ1-4; no definite D call. This CDR3 is 15 amino acids long. The germline CDR1 and CDR2 sequences are SGHNT and YYREEE (reference sequence). V was pared by 4 bases and J by 8 bases, with 18 bases between. CDR3: CASSNPASSGEKLFF. CDR3 bases: TGTGCCAGCAGCAATCCAGCTTCCTCGGGCGAAAAACTGTTTTTT.

The gene calls are TRBV7-9 and TRBJ1-5; TRBD1 might be the D (5 bases). V lost 1 base and J lost 3, with 10 bases in between. The CDR3 contains 15 residues. The germline CDR1 and CDR2 sequences are SEHNR and FQNEAQ (reference sequence). The CDR3 sequence: CASSLGWGDNQPQHF. The CDR3 DNA sequence: TGTGCCAGCAGCTTAGGGTGGGGGGACAATCAGCCCCAGCATTTT. The full variable domain, rest sourced from reference TRBV7-9 and TRBJ1-5, is DTGVSQNPRHKITKRGQNVTFRCDPISEHNRLYWYRQTLGQGPEFLTYFQNEAQLEKSRLLSDRFSAERPKGSFSTLEIQRTEQGDSAMYLCASSLGWGDNQPQHFGDGTRLSIL.

This chain links TRBV9 with TRBJ2-3, with D perhaps being TRBD1 or TRBD2 (5 bases each). The V end was cut by 0 bases, the J end by 0 bases, with 8 bases between. Germline CDR1 reads SGDLS; CDR2 reads YYNGEE. This CDR3 has 15 residues. CDR3 sequence (DNA): TGTGCCAGCAGCGTAGAACGGGGCAGCACAGATACGCAGTATTTT. Translated, it gives CASSVERGSTDTQYF.

This sequence joins TRBV19 and TRBJ1-1; a possible D gene is TRBD1 (6 bases). Trimming pared 3 bases from V and 4 bases from J, leaving 15 bases between. The CDR3 sequence is 15 residues long. Germline V gene lookup returns CDR1 LNHDA and CDR2 SQIVND (reference sequence). This chain's CDR3 is CASSIGTLRVTEAFF. CDR3 sequence (DNA): TGTGCCAGTAGTATTGGGACATTGCGGGTCACTGAAGCTTTCTTT.

The V and J genes are TRBV19 and TRBJ2-7, with 12 positions matching TRBD2. Trimming at V came to 5 bases and at J to 5 bases, leaving 7 bases not matched to a gene. Germline CDR1 LNHDA, CDR2 SQIVND (reference sequence). There are 15 residues in the CDR3. The CDR3 spells CASSSLAGGPNEQYF. The DNA of the CDR3 is TGTGCCAGTAGTTCGCTAGCGGGAGGGCCCAACGAGCAGTACTTC. Looking up the rest from reference TRBV19 and TRBJ2-7 gives the full variable domain: DGGITQSPKYLFRKEGQNVTLSCEQNLNHDAMYWYRQDPGQGLRLIYYSQIVNDFQKGDIAEGYSVSREKKESFPLTVTSAQKNPTAFYLCASSSLAGGPNEQYFGPGTRLTVT.

This clone was seen only a few times. V and J are TRBV27 and TRBJ1-2; no firm D call. The CDR3 totals 13 residues. Germline values: CDR1 MNHEY, CDR2 SMNVEV (reference sequence). The V end was cut by 2 bases, the J end by 0 bases, with 4 bases between. In DNA, the CDR3 is TGTGCCAGCAGTTTAGAAGCTAACTATGGCTACACCTTC. This gives the protein CASSLEANYGYTF.

The CDR3 sequence is CASSFEAGGFQPQHF. The CDR3 bases are TGTGCCAGCAGTTTCGAGGCAGGGGGCTTTCAGCCCCAGCATTTT. V usage is TRBV27 and J usage is TRBJ1-5, with TRBD1 matching over 8 bases. From germline, CDR1 is MNHEY and CDR2 SMNVEV (reference sequence). The length of the CDR3 is 15 residues. V dropped 3 bases and J dropped 6; count of bases not matched to a gene: 7.

The rearrangement links TRBV10-3 to TRBJ2-1, with 14 nucleotides matching TRBD2. The germline gives CDR1 ENHRY, CDR2 SYGVKD. The CDR3 covers 14 residues. Germline trimming cut 7 bases from V and 7 bases from J; bases unmatched to any gene: 3. CDR3 nucleotide sequence: TGTGCCATCAACCGACTAGCGGGAGGGAATGAGCAGTTCTTC. It encodes CAINRLAGGNEQFF.

This clone was recorded once. The chain combines TRBV14 with TRBJ2-3; 12 positions match TRBD2. This CDR3 spans 18 amino acids. J was trimmed by 1 base and V by 0 bases; bases with no gene match: 5. Looked up from germline, CDR1 is SGHDN and CDR2 is FVKESK. CDR3 nucleotide sequence: TGTGCCAGCAGCCAAGAATTACTAGCGGGGGGCCGCACAGATACGCAGTATTTT. Translation gives CASSQELLAGGRTDTQYF.

The chain is built from TRBV6-5 and TRBJ1-5; TRBD1 is a possible D gene (5 bases). Trimming took off 5 bases at V and 7 bases at J, with 15 bases between the two ends. This CDR3 has 14 amino acids. Germline loops: CDR1 MNHEY, CDR2 SVGAGI. CDR3: CASSTSVGVQPQHF. In DNA form, the CDR3 reads TGTGCCAGCAGTACCAGCGTGGGGGTGCAGCCCCAGCATTTT.

This chain joins TRBV27 and TRBJ1-1; 7 bases match TRBD1. V dropped 6 bases and J dropped 5; count of bases not matched to a gene: 12. Germline V lookup: CDR1 MNHEY, CDR2 SMNVEV (reference sequence). CDR3 length: 15 residues. CDR3 sequence reads: CASSPPGGRGTEAFF. CDR3 nucleotide sequence: TGTGCCAGCAGCCCCCCAGGGGGGCGAGGGACTGAAGCTTTCTTT.

The chain recombines TRBV29-1 with TRBJ2-7, with 8 bases lining up with TRBD1. Germline CDR1 and CDR2: SQVTM and ANQGSEA. Unmatched junction bases numbered 8, after V lost 7 bases and J lost 3 bases. The CDR3 is 13 residues long. DNA for the CDR3: TGCAGCGCCTCACAGGGGGGTTACTACGAGCAGTACTTC. It translates to CSASQGGYYEQYF.

This chain uses TRBV11-1 with TRBJ2-4; tentatively, D is TRBD1 (6 bases). The CDR3 sequence is 15 residues long. The germline CDR1 and CDR2 sequences are SGHAT and FQDESV (reference sequence). Trimming took 5 bases from V and 0 from J, leaving 11 bases between them. As DNA, the CDR3 is TGTGCCAGCAGCGAAACAGGGCTAGCCAAAAACATTCAGTACTTC. This translates into CASSETGLAKNIQYF.

Concerning this clone: Other nucleotide sequences from this sample produce the same CDR3. The chain employs TRBV19 and TRBJ1-2, with D tentatively TRBD1 (5 bases). CDR1 and CDR2 from the germline V gene are LNHDA and SQIVND (reference sequence). V lost 6 bases and J 5 bases, leaving 13 bases between the germline ends. CDR3 length: 13 residues. The CDR3 sequence: CASSVGGSYGYTF. CDR3 DNA sequence: TGTGCCAGTAGCGTCGGGGGTAGTTATGGCTACACCTTC. The entire variable domain, with the rest obtained from reference TRBV19 and TRBJ1-2, is as follows: DGGITQSPKYLFRKEGQNVTLSCEQNLNHDAMYWYRQDPGQGLRLIYYSQIVNDFQKGDIAEGYSVSREKKESFPLTVTSAQKNPTAFYLCASSVGGSYGYTFGSGTRLTVV.

This sequence joins TRBV5-1 and TRBJ2-1, with D unresolved. Germline V CDR1 and CDR2: SGHRS, YFSETQ. The CDR3 contains 16 residues. Trimming removed 0 bases from V and 0 bases from J, with 10 bases in between. CDR3 protein: CASSLASPYSYNEQFF. The CDR3 coding sequence is TGCGCCAGCAGCTTGGCGTCGCCGTACTCCTACAATGAGCAGTTCTTC.

The chain employs TRBV2 and TRBJ1-5; 7 nucleotides agree with TRBD1. V shed 8 bases and J 6 bases; nucleotides not matched to a gene: 10. Germline CDR1 and CDR2: SNHLY and FYNNEI. The CDR3 contains 14 residues. The CDR3 nucleotides read TGTGCCAGCGGACCGGGACAGAACCTTCAGCCCCAGCATTTT. Protein: CASGPGQNLQPQHF.

About this clone itself: The identical CDR3 is also encoded by other nucleotide sequences in the sample. The rearrangement joins TRBV6-5 to TRBJ2-2, with 10 bases identical to TRBD1. Losses at the gene ends were 5 bases for V and 4 bases for J; bases not matched to a gene: 4. Looked up from germline, CDR1 is MNHEY and CDR2 is SVGAGI. CDR3 size: 15 residues. CDR3 nucleotides: TGTGCCAGCAGTGGCGACAGGGGGCTCACCGGGGAGCTGTTTTTT. This encodes CASSGDRGLTGELFF.

The genes are TRBV30 and TRBJ1-6; D is undetermined. CDR3 length equals 15 residues. The V and J ends lost 4 bases and 3 bases respectively, with 13 bases between them. CDR1 and CDR2 (germline): GTSNPN, SVGIG (reference sequence). This chain's CDR3 is CAWTDRKVYNSPLHF. In nucleotides, the CDR3 is TGTGCCTGGACCGATCGGAAGGTCTATAATTCACCCCTCCACTTT.

This chain links TRBV7-8 with TRBJ1-3; D perhaps matches TRBD1 (5 bases). With 1 base removed from V and 4 bases from J, the gap between germline ends came to 14 bases. This CDR3 is 16 amino acids long. Germline CDR1 is SGHVS and CDR2 is FQNEAQ. The CDR3 nucleotides read TGTGCCAGCAGCTTAGGGGGACCTGGGGCGGGAAACACCATATATTTT. Amino acid sequence: CASSLGGPGAGNTIYF.

The chain is built from TRBV6-5 and TRBJ1-6; TRBD1 is a possible D gene (5 bases). From germline, CDR1 is MNHEY and CDR2 SVGAGI. CDR3 length: 14 residues. Trimming stripped 6 bases from V and 7 bases from J, with 13 bases between. The CDR3 region is CASRTVGANSPLHF. Written as DNA, the CDR3 is TGTGCCAGCAGGACCGTCGGGGCAAATTCACCCCTCCACTTT.